Below are 2 T cell receptor beta chains sequenced from a single sample in a study of vaccination and CD4 T cells after COVID-19. The treatment was: roughly 10-day PBMC culture with coronavirus spike peptide pools or control peptides (ViraFEST assay). These receptors' antigens are unknown. Sequencing of DNA taken from cultured CD4+ T cells relied on the Oncomine TCR Beta short-read assay. One entry per CDR3 protein results from TCRdb running MiXCR on the PCR reads. Among roughly 13,000 distinct CDR3 sequences listed, 30% to 35% were seen once. The source material was CD4+ T cells from blood, cultured in vitro, sampled after SARS-CoV-2 vaccination. These receptors all stem from a human donor who had recovered from COVID-19.

The chain joins TRBV28 to TRBJ1-2; no definite D call. V was pared by 5 bases and J by 2 bases, with 6 bases between. Per the germline V gene, CDR1 is MDHEN and CDR2 is SYDVKM. This CDR3 spans 12 amino acids. The chain's CDR3 is CASSQQNYGYTF. CDR3 DNA: TGTGCCAGCAGTCAACAGAACTATGGCTACACCTTC.

The chain links TRBV5-4 to TRBJ2-3; a weak D match, TRBD2 (7 bases). This CDR3 is built from 16 residues. Trimming removed 2 bases from V and 6 bases from J, with 19 bases in between. Germline assignment: CDR1 SGHNT and CDR2 YYREEE (reference sequence). The CDR3: CASSLGGERGSDTQYF. Written as DNA, the CDR3 is TGTGCCAGCAGCTTAGGGGGGGAAAGGGGTTCCGATACGCAGTATTTT. The whole variable domain, filled in from reference TRBV5-4 and TRBJ2-3, reads ETGVTQSPTHLIKTRGQQVTLRCSSQSGHNTVSWYQQALGQGPQFIFQYYREEENGRGNFPPRFSGLQFPNYSSELNVNALELDDSALYLCASSLGGERGSDTQYFGPGTRLTVL.